This T cell receptor beta chain was recorded in a study of identical twins. Study findings and constraints: The presence of invariant MAIT and iNKT cells could partly confound analyses of zero-insertion sequences. Twins showed weaker excess sharing in their beta out-of-frame sequences.

Addition of a universal primer site occurred through template switching, and cDNA carried unique molecular identifiers. One entry per CDR3 protein, called by TCRdb with MiXCR from the 5' RACE reads. Here the sample spans nearly 250,000 distinct CDR3 sequences, 5.5% to 7% being singletons. This clonotype appeared a few times. Its antigen is not known. The CDR3 loop spans 13 amino acids. Trimming pared 4 bases from V and 10 bases from J, leaving 11 bases between. The germline gives CDR1 SNHLY, CDR2 FYNNEI. These same data were also listed under a study on yellow fever vaccine responses in identical twins.

The clonotype originates from a woman in her late teens or twenties in good health. The sequenced material came from memory (CD45RO+) T cells sorted from blood. The chain recombines TRBV2 with TRBJ1-6, with D possibly matching TRBD1 (5 bases). The CDR3 here is CASSGGYASPLHF. The CDR3 coding sequence is TGTGCCAGCAGTGGGGGGTACGCGTCACCCCTCCACTTT.